The source of this T cell receptor beta chain is a study of cytomegalovirus exposure and HLA in healthy donors. Study as a whole: The approximately 690 first-cohort repertoires and the roughly 130 validation repertoires shared the same platform, a later analysis reported. Study results and caveats: The study put 150 to 200 TCR beta chains on its list as cytomegalovirus-associated. Rarity characterized most TCR sequences, yet some public TCRs appeared in many donors.

With 6 bases removed from V and 4 bases from J, the gap between germline ends came to 18 bases. This CDR3 region has 15 residues. Germline loops: CDR1 MNHEY, CDR2 SVGAGI. Remarks on this clone: The antigen remains undetermined.

Here immunoSEQ multiplex PCR was the method, and the copy in TCRdb shows in-frame clones only, minus some. The sample gives about 280,000 clones, roughly 90% of which show up once; around 0.9% is in the top ten. It was the roughly 120-subject validation cohort, separate from the approximately 670-subject first cohort, to which the donors belonged. The receptor's source is a woman aged 18-30 years in good health and CMV-seronegative. The sample was PBMCs. V and J are TRBV6-5 and TRBJ1-2, with D possibly being TRBD1 (5 bases). The CDR3 nucleotides read TGTGCCAGCAGCTACCCTACTGTGGGGGGCTATGGCTACACCTTC. Amino acids: CASSYPTVGGYGYTF.